These 4 T cell receptor beta chains were sequenced from one sample in a study of cytomegalovirus exposure and HLA in healthy donors. 60 Vbeta and 13 Jbeta primers were used in PCR. Sequenced by immunoSEQ multiplex PCR; TCRdb stores in-frame clones only, minus some. Of approximately 200,000 clones listed, 80% to 85% are singletons. Material for sequencing was PBMCs. The receptors derive from a boy aged 5-17 years in good health and CMV-seronegative.

CDR3 region: CASSNRLGNIQYF. Written as DNA, the CDR3 is TGTGCCAGCAGCAATCGACTTGGGAACATTCAGTACTTC. The chain joins TRBV5-4 to TRBJ2-4, with D unresolved. The CDR3 covers 13 residues. V was shortened by 4 bases and J by 7 bases, with 12 bases between the two germline ends. From germline, CDR1 is SGHNT and CDR2 YYREEE (reference sequence).

This chain links TRBV28 with TRBJ2-7, with 7 bases aligning to TRBD2. Trimming took 0 bases from V and 3 from J; bases not matched to a gene: 2. Germline CDR1 and CDR2: MDHEN and SYDVKM. CDR3 length: 14 amino acids. The CDR3 region has the DNA TGTGCCAGCAGTTTATGGGCTAGCGGCTACGAGCAGTACTTC. Amino acids: CASSLWASGYEQYF.

The chain combines TRBV9 with TRBJ1-4; D is unresolved. CDR1 and CDR2 from the germline V gene are SGDLS and YYNGEE. V lost 2 bases to trimming and J lost 5 bases, with 7 bases between them. The CDR3 contains 13 residues. DNA of the CDR3: TGTGCCAGCAGCGTCGACGGGAATGAAAAACTGTTTTTT. Amino acid sequence: CASSVDGNEKLFF.

The chain employs TRBV30 and TRBJ2-7; tentatively, D is TRBD1 (5 bases). Germline CDR1 GTSNPN, CDR2 SVGIG (reference sequence). Trimming took off 2 bases at V and 3 bases at J, with 11 bases between the two ends. The CDR3 loop spans 13 amino acids. The CDR3 loop is CAWSPGQGYEQYF. Written as DNA, the CDR3 is TGTGCCTGGAGTCCAGGACAAGGCTACGAGCAGTACTTC.